What follows are 21 T cell receptor beta chains derived from one specimen sequenced in a study of cytomegalovirus exposure and HLA in healthy donors (dated by TCRdb to 2015 to 2018). Library preparation was by the immunoSEQ multiplex PCR assay. The multiplex PCR relied on a mix of 60 forward primers for TCR Vbeta segments and 13 reverse primers for TCR Jbeta segments. The clones in this table, taken by TCRdb from immuneACCESS, are in-frame only. Not every clone is retained; where verified, under half of the shortfall comes from an unresolved V gene, and the cause of the rest is unknown. In all, the sample holds about 160,000 clones, and under 75% of those were seen once. The ten biggest clones cover around 6.8% of the sample. Source material: PBMCs. The receptors here all came from a man aged 35 to 55 in good health and CMV-seropositive.

This clone has more than one count but fewer than ten. This chain links TRBV7-3 with TRBJ2-3, with TRBD2 identical over 7 bases. V was pared by 6 bases and J by 2 bases, with 5 bases of the junction left unmatched. This CDR3 comprises 14 residues. Germline CDR1 and CDR2: SGHTA and FQGTGA. The CDR3 spells CASRWGGNTDTQYF. The CDR3 DNA sequence: TGTGCCAGCAGGTGGGGGGGGAACACAGATACGCAGTATTTT.

The rearrangement uses TRBV18 and TRBJ1-1; no clear D gene. Deletions cut 1 base from V and 0 bases from J, with 12 bases between. CDR3 size: 16 residues. The germline V gene encodes CDR1 KGHSH and CDR2 LQKENI. CDR3 protein: CASSPRLNIMNTEAFF. The CDR3 DNA is TGTGCCAGCTCACCACGATTGAACATCATGAACACTGAAGCTTTCTTT. The full variable domain, with the rest looked up from reference TRBV18 and TRBJ1-1, is NAGVMQNPRHLVRRRGQEARLRCSPMKGHSHVYWYRQLPEEGLKFMVYLQKENIIDESGMPKERFSAEFPKEGPSILRIQQVVRGDSAAYFCASSPRLNIMNTEAFFGQGTRLTVV.

The CDR3 protein is CASSYGWGPKSSYNSPLHF. The DNA of the CDR3 is TGTGCCAGCAGCTACGGCTGGGGCCCAAAGAGCTCCTATAATTCACCCCTCCACTTT. V is TRBV7-8 and J is TRBJ1-6; tentative D call: TRBD1 (5 bases). The CDR3 runs to 19 residues. Germline V gene lookup returns CDR1 SGHVS and CDR2 FQNEAQ. Trimming left V 4 bases short and J 0 bases short, with 19 bases between.

The chain links TRBV7-8 to TRBJ2-3, with TRBD1 identical over 11 bases. This CDR3 is built from 16 residues. The junction had 4 bases not matched to a gene; V was cut back by 5 bases and J by 0 bases. In germline, CDR1 is SGHVS, CDR2 FQNEAQ. The CDR3 loop reads CASSPGQGDSTDTQYF. The CDR3 region has the DNA TGTGCCAGCAGCCCGGGACAGGGGGACAGCACAGATACGCAGTATTTT.

This clone was seen a handful of times. The chain combines TRBV28 with TRBJ1-2; D is ambiguous. Trimming left V 6 bases short and J 4 bases short, with 18 bases between. CDR3 length: 15 residues. CDR1 is MDHEN and CDR2 is SYDVKM in the germline V gene. CDR3 sequence reads: CASREGSLLGYGYTF. The CDR3 nucleotides read TGTGCCAGCAGGGAGGGTTCGCTTCTTGGCTATGGCTACACCTTC.

The CDR3 protein is CASSPTMKEQFF. CDR3 nucleotides: TGTGCCAGCAGCCCGACAATGAAGGAGCAGTTCTTC. This sequence joins TRBV7-6 and TRBJ2-1, with D unresolved. CDR1 is SGHVS and CDR2 is FNYEAQ in the germline V gene. This CDR3 contains 12 residues. V lost 5 bases to trimming and J lost 10 bases, with 12 bases between them.

The chain employs TRBV27 and TRBJ2-7, with a possible D match to TRBD1 (6 bases). Germline lookup yields CDR1 MNHEY and CDR2 SMNVEV (reference sequence). CDR3 length equals 12 residues. Trimming removed 5 bases from V and 7 bases from J, with 12 bases in between. The CDR3 protein is CASSPTGFEQYF. The CDR3 region has the DNA TGTGCCAGCAGTCCTACAGGGTTTGAGCAGTACTTC.

The chain recombines TRBV7-2 with TRBJ1-2; TRBD1 agrees at 8 bases. This CDR3 contains 13 residues. V lost 7 bases and J lost 6; bases outside the gene matches: 7. The V gene's germline CDR1 is SGHTA and CDR2 FQGNSA. CDR3 sequence reads: CASNGQGSDGYTF. The CDR3 DNA follows: TGTGCCAGCAACGGACAGGGAAGCGATGGCTACACCTTC. The whole variable domain, filled in from reference TRBV7-2 and TRBJ1-2, reads GAGVSQSPSNKVTEKGKDVELRCDPISGHTALYWYRQSLGQGLEFLIYFQGNSAPDKSGLPSDRFSAERTGGSVSTLTIQRTQQEDSAVYLCASNGQGSDGYTFGSGTRLTVV.

This chain uses TRBV5-1 with TRBJ2-5; 8 bases fit TRBD1. Per the germline V gene, CDR1 is SGHRS and CDR2 is YFSETQ. Germline trimming cut 3 bases from V and 5 bases from J; bases unmatched to any gene: 6. This CDR3 comprises 14 residues. The DNA of the CDR3 is TGCGCCAGCAGCTCCGGGACAGGTCGGGAGACCCAGTACTTC. It translates to CASSSGTGRETQYF.

In its sample, this clone was seen a few times. The chain carries TRBV18 and TRBJ1-1, with TRBD1 identical over 8 bases. In germline, CDR1 is KGHSH, CDR2 LQKENI. V shed 0 bases and J 1 base; nucleotides not matched to a gene: 1. The CDR3 totals 15 residues. The DNA of the CDR3 is TGTGCCAGCTCACCACCCGACAGGGGGAACACTGAAGCTTTCTTT. Translating it yields CASSPPDRGNTEAFF. The variable domain in full, with the rest retrieved from reference TRBV18 and TRBJ1-1, is NAGVMQNPRHLVRRRGQEARLRCSPMKGHSHVYWYRQLPEEGLKFMVYLQKENIIDESGMPKERFSAEFPKEGPSILRIQQVVRGDSAAYFCASSPPDRGNTEAFFGQGTRLTVV.

V usage is TRBV11-3 and J usage is TRBJ2-1, with a tentative D call TRBD1 (6 bases). Trimming removed 5 bases at V and 2 bases at J, with 13 bases between. The CDR3 runs 15 residues. In germline, CDR1 is SGHNT, CDR2 YENEEA. CDR3 amino acids: CASSPPNRAYNEQFF. DNA of the CDR3: TGTGCCAGCAGCCCCCCGAACAGGGCCTACAATGAGCAGTTCTTC.

This clone was recorded only once. The CDR3 coding sequence is TGTGCCAGTACCATAGGAGGGGGCGATCAGCCCCAGCATTTT. It codes for CASTIGGGDQPQHF. This rearrangement joins TRBV19 to TRBJ1-5; 7 positions match TRBD1. There are 14 residues in the CDR3. V gave up 7 bases and J gave up 5 bases; unmatched junction bases: 8. Germline CDR1 is LNHDA and CDR2 is SQIVND (reference sequence). Using reference TRBV19 and TRBJ1-5 for the parts outside the CDR3, the full variable domain is DGGITQSPKYLFRKEGQNVTLSCEQNLNHDAMYWYRQDPGQGLRLIYYSQIVNDFQKGDIAEGYSVSREKKESFPLTVTSAQKNPTAFYLCASTIGGGDQPQHFGDGTRLSIL.

This clone was observed a few times. The chain uses TRBV6-1 and TRBJ1-2; tentative D call: TRBD1 (6 bases). Germline-derived CDR1 and CDR2 are MNHNS and SASEGT. CDR3 size: 13 residues. The V end lost 5 bases, the J end lost 3 bases, and 10 bases lay between the germline ends. The CDR3: CASSRAGDYGYTF. The CDR3 region has the DNA TGTGCCAGCAGTCGGGCAGGGGACTATGGCTACACCTTC.

The chain recombines TRBV4-3 with TRBJ2-7; 8 nucleotides agree with TRBD1. Germline CDR1 LGHNA, CDR2 YSLEER. V was clipped by 0 bases and J by 3 bases; unmatched bases: 22. This CDR3 contains 21 residues. DNA of the CDR3: TGCGCCAGCAGCCAAGAACGAAGGCCGGCCCGGGGGACAGGAGCCTACTACGAGCAGTACTTC. This encodes CASSQERRPARGTGAYYEQYF.

The gene calls are TRBV27 and TRBJ1-1; D is unclear. The CDR3 is 13 amino acids. The V end lost 3 bases, the J end lost 1 base, and 6 bases lay between the germline ends. The germline gives CDR1 MNHEY, CDR2 SMNVEV (reference sequence). CDR3 coding DNA: TGTGCCAGCAGTTTGAGTAGGAACACTGAAGCTTTCTTT. Amino acid sequence: CASSLSRNTEAFF.

The rearrangement joins TRBV27 to TRBJ1-1; 8 bases line up with TRBD1. Per germline, CDR1 MNHEY and CDR2 SMNVEV (reference sequence). The CDR3 is made up of 15 amino acids. V dropped 3 bases and J dropped 10; count of bases not matched to a gene: 13. The CDR3 is CASSFVQGVLKSAFF. For the CDR3, the DNA is TGTGCCAGCAGTTTCGTACAGGGGGTACTAAAGTCAGCTTTCTTT.

The chain uses TRBV5-6 and TRBJ2-5; possibly TRBD2 for D (7 bases). V shed 2 bases and J shed 4 bases, with 21 bases lying between them. CDR3 size: 17 residues. Germline V CDR1 and CDR2: SGHDT, YYEEEE. The CDR3 DNA follows: TGTGCCAGCAGCTTAGAGGGGGGGGACCGGAGAGGAGAGACCCAGTACTTC. Amino acids: CASSLEGGDRRGETQYF.

This rearrangement joins TRBV6-5 to TRBJ1-2; no clear D gene. In germline, CDR1 is MNHEY, CDR2 SVGAGI. The germline V and J ends were trimmed by 6 bases and 0 bases, with 8 bases remaining between them. CDR3 length: 13 amino acids. The chain's CDR3 is CASSPLANYGYTF. The CDR3 bases are TGTGCCAGCAGCCCTCTCGCTAACTATGGCTACACCTTC.

This chain uses TRBV6-4 with TRBJ1-6; maybe TRBD1 (5 bases). This CDR3 has 13 residues. Trimming cost V 6 bases and J 8 bases, with 11 bases left between them. The germline V gene encodes CDR1 MRHNA and CDR2 SNTAGT. CDR3 bases: TGTGCCAGCAGCCAGGGAATGGATTCACCCCTCCACTTT. As protein: CASSQGMDSPLHF.

The CDR3 protein is CASSQPRAGSNTEAFF. The CDR3 coding sequence is TGCGCCAGCAGCCAACCCCGTGCAGGGTCGAACACTGAAGCTTTCTTT. J is TRBJ1-1 and V is TRBV4-1, with D tentatively TRBD1 (5 bases). This CDR3 contains 16 residues. The V end lost 2 bases, the J end lost 1 base, and 14 bases lay between the germline ends. The germline CDR1 and CDR2 sequences are MGHRA and YSYEKL.

This chain uses TRBV18 with TRBJ1-5; D possibly corresponds to TRBD1 (5 bases). Germline V gene data show CDR1 as KGHSH and CDR2 as LQKENI. Trimming removed 4 bases at V and 5 bases at J, with 12 bases between. The CDR3 runs to 14 residues. This chain's CDR3 is CASSLSQGDQPQHF. The CDR3 region has the DNA TGTGCCAGCTCACTGAGTCAGGGTGATCAGCCCCAGCATTTT.